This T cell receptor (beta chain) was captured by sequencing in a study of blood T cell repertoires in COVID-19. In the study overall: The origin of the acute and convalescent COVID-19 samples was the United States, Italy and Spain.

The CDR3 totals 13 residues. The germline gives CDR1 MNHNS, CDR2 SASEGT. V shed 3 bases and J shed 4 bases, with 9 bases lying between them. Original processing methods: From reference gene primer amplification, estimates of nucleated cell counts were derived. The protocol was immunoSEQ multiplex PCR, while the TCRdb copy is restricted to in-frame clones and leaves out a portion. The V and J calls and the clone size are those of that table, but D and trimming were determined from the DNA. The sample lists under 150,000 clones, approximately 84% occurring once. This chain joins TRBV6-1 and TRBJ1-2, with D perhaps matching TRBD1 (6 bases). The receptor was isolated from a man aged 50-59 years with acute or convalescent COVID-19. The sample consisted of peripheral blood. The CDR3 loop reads CASSDRGSYGYTF. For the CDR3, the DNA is TGTGCCAGCAGTGACAGGGGCAGCTATGGCTACACCTTC.